Listed below are T cell receptor beta chains from one sample, sequenced in a study of T cell changes during pregnancy in multiple sclerosis. Generated by immunoSEQ multiplex PCR, the TCRdb table keeps only in-frame clones and is missing some. This sample carries around 57,000 clones, about 88% of them seen once, and the ten largest clones take 2% to 3%. This specimen consisted of peripheral blood, obtained in the first trimester of pregnancy. Receptors were obtained from a female donor with multiple sclerosis, enrolled in a pregnancy study. Each CDR3 is given with its conserved first and last residue. A D gene is named only where the DNA matches it firmly. Clone sizes are given selectively: once, few, many, or a class where the clone is expanded.

>once|TRBV2|TRBD1|13|TRBJ1-2
CVSSLTGAYGYTF
TGTGTCAGCAGCCTGACAGGGGCCTATGGCTACACCTTC
>NA|TRBV7-2|TRBD2|15|TRBJ2-3
CASSLGGGTTDTQYF
TGTGCCAGCAGCTTAGGGGGGGGGACCACAGATACGCAGTATTTT
>NA|TRBV19|NA|15|TRBJ1-5
CASSIARYSNQPQHF
TGTGCCAGTAGTATTGCCAGGTATAGCAATCAGCCCCAGCATTTT
>few|TRBV30|NA|13|TRBJ1-5
CAWSTNRNQPQHF
TGTGCCTGGAGTACAAACAGGAATCAGCCCCAGCATTTT
>NA|TRBV5-5|TRBD1|15|TRBJ1-2
CASSLNRGVGYGYTF
TGTGCCAGCAGCTTGAACAGGGGGGTAGGCTATGGCTACACCTTC
>NA|TRBV19|NA|13|TRBJ2-2
CASSVNQGSRLFF
TGTGCCAGTAGTGTAAATCAGGGGTCTCGGCTGTTTTTT
>NA|TRBV9|NA|12|TRBJ1-1
CASSVGGPEAFF
TGTGCCAGCAGCGTAGGGGGGCCCGAAGCTTTCTTT
>NA|TRBV6-1|NA|15|TRBJ2-5
CASPGTGVGGETQYF
TGTGCCAGTCCAGGCACGGGGGTAGGAGGAGAGACCCAGTACTTC
>NA|TRBV27|TRBD1|17|TRBJ1-2
CASSLTGTGIVNYGYTF
TGTGCCAGCAGTTTAACTGGGACAGGGATTGTTAACTATGGCTACACCTTC
>NA|TRBV7-8|NA|16|TRBJ2-3
CASSLGRSPGPDTQYF
TGTGCCAGCAGCTTGGGCCGAAGTCCTGGGCCAGATACGCAGTATTTT
>NA|TRBV7-9|TRBD2|19|TRBJ2-1
CASSIMTSGRASFIDEQFF
TGTGCCAGCAGCATAATGACTAGCGGGAGGGCCTCGTTCATAGATGAGCAGTTCTTC
>NA|TRBV29-1|NA|14|TRBJ1-1
CSVEERRMNTEAFF
TGCAGCGTTGAAGAAAGGCGGATGAACACTGAAGCTTTCTTT
>NA|TRBV5-1|TRBD1|14|TRBJ1-5
CASSSGQGVQPQHF
TGCGCCAGCAGCTCCGGACAGGGGGTTCAGCCCCAGCATTTT
>NA|TRBV19|NA|14|TRBJ2-5
CASSQEGVGETQYF
TGTGCCAGTAGTCAAGAGGGGGTAGGTGAGACCCAGTACTTC
>NA|TRBV7-7|NA|16|TRBJ2-1
CASSLGDGSSYNEQFF
TGTGCCAGCAGCTTAGGGGACGGGAGCTCCTACAATGAGCAGTTCTTC
>NA|TRBV7-9|TRBD1|13|TRBJ1-2
CASSYRDSDGYTF
TGTGCCAGCAGTTACCGGGACAGTGATGGCTACACCTTC
>NA|TRBV19|TRBD1|17|TRBJ1-2
CASSREGTGHESYGYTF
TGTGCCAGTAGTCGCGAGGGGACAGGGCACGAGTCCTATGGCTACACCTTC
>NA|TRBV5-1|NA|13|TRBJ1-1
CASSLGHDTEAFF
TGCGCCAGCAGCTTGGGGCATGACACTGAAGCTTTCTTT
>NA|TRBV10-3|TRBD2|13|TRBJ2-7
CAIGQRETYEQYF
TGTGCCATCGGGCAGCGGGAGACCTACGAGCAGTACTTC
>NA|TRBV11-2|NA|16|TRBJ1-3
CASRPRLFRSGNTIYF
TGTGCCAGCAGACCGCGACTTTTCCGCTCTGGAAACACCATATATTTT
>NA|TRBV29-1|NA|13|TRBJ2-3
CSVGRQVTDTQYF
TGCAGCGTTGGAAGACAAGTCACAGATACGCAGTATTTT
>NA|TRBV7-2|TRBD1|13|TRBJ1-5
CASTGGGDLPQHF
TGTGCCAGCACAGGGGGTGGAGATTTGCCCCAGCATTTT
>NA|TRBV9|NA|14|TRBJ1-1
CASSFNVGGTEAFF
TGTGCCAGCAGCTTCAACGTGGGGGGCACTGAAGCTTTCTTT
>NA|TRBV7-9|NA|15|TRBJ2-2
CASRRTAANTGELFF
TGTGCCAGCAGGCGGACAGCCGCGAACACCGGGGAGCTGTTTTTT
>NA|TRBV5-1|NA|20|TRBJ2-7
CASSLRVRTENIGNSYEQYF
TGCGCCAGCAGCTTACGCGTTCGGACTGAAAATATTGGGAACTCCTACGAGCAGTACTTC
>NA|TRBV30|TRBD1|16|TRBJ1-4
CALSSGTAGWDEKLFF
TGTGCCTTGAGCTCCGGGACAGCCGGTTGGGATGAAAAACTGTTTTTT
>NA|TRBV5-1|TRBD1|14|TRBJ2-7
CASSPGQGAREQYF
TGCGCCAGCAGCCCTGGACAGGGGGCTCGTGAGCAGTACTTC
>NA|TRBV27|NA|11|TRBJ2-3
CASQGGDTQYF
TGTGCCAGCCAGGGTGGTGATACGCAGTATTTT
>NA|TRBV30|NA|13|TRBJ2-7
CAWSAGYPYEQYF
TGTGCCTGGAGTGCGGGGTACCCTTACGAGCAGTACTTC
>once|TRBV27|NA|19|TRBJ1-1
CASSLYTDPHRQLDTEAFF
TGTGCCAGCAGTTTATATACAGACCCGCACCGCCAGTTGGACACTGAAGCTTTCTTT
>NA|TRBV10-1|TRBD2|12|TRBJ2-7
CASSGGSYEQYF
TGCGCCAGCTCGGGGGGCTCCTACGAGCAGTACTTC
>NA|TRBV6-5|TRBD2|16|TRBJ2-1
CASSYSGLAGSNEQFF
TGTGCCAGCAGTTACTCGGGACTAGCGGGGTCCAATGAGCAGTTCTTC
>NA|TRBV2|TRBD2|18|TRBJ2-4
CASSEEKASGLAKNIQYF
TGTGCCAGCAGTGAAGAGAAGGCTAGCGGCCTAGCCAAAAACATTCAGTACTTC
>once|TRBV25-1|NA|14|TRBJ1-2
CASSLSRTEYGYTF
TGTGCCAGCAGCCTCTCGAGGACAGAGTATGGCTACACCTTC
>once|TRBV18|NA|16|TRBJ2-5
CASSPVEKARYETQYF
TGTGCCAGCTCACCAGTAGAAAAAGCGAGATACGAGACCCAGTACTTC
>NA|TRBV29-1|NA|12|TRBJ2-7
CSVAGGGGEQYF
TGCAGCGTGGCAGGGGGCGGGGGCGAGCAGTACTTC
>NA|TRBV13|TRBD1|15|TRBJ1-1
CASSPALRGYTEAFF
TGTGCCAGCAGTCCTGCCCTCAGGGGGTACACTGAAGCTTTCTTT
>NA|TRBV18|NA|15|TRBJ1-2
CASSPRTVGDYGYTF
TGTGCCAGCTCACCCAGGACAGTGGGAGACTATGGCTACACCTTC
>NA|TRBV11-2|NA|15|TRBJ2-1
CASSLGGTGFNEQFF
TGTGCCAGCAGCTTAGGAGGTACGGGGTTCAATGAGCAGTTCTTC
>NA|TRBV2|NA|14|TRBJ1-1
CASSLTGFDTEAFF
TGTGCCAGCAGCCTCACAGGGTTCGACACTGAAGCTTTCTTT
>NA|TRBV5-1|TRBD2|15|TRBJ2-1
CASSLWAGGYNEQFF
TGCGCCAGCAGCTTATGGGCGGGAGGGTACAATGAGCAGTTCTTC
>NA|TRBV7-9|NA|13|TRBJ1-2
CASSLAGLYGYTF
TGTGCCAGCAGCTTAGCTGGACTCTATGGCTACACCTTC
>once|TRBV6-5|NA|13|TRBJ1-2
CASRPDSSYGYTF
TGTGCCAGCAGACCAGACAGCTCATATGGCTACACCTTC
>NA|TRBV18|NA|15|TRBJ2-1
CASSPLRGTYNEQFF
TGTGCCAGCTCACCCCTCCGAGGCACATACAATGAGCAGTTCTTC
>NA|TRBV5-1|TRBD1|17|TRBJ1-1
CASSPGAGGIGNTEAFF
TGCGCCAGCAGCCCTGGGGCAGGGGGCATTGGTAACACTGAAGCTTTCTTT
>NA|TRBV19|TRBD2|15|TRBJ2-1
CASSRTSGNNNEQFF
TGTGCCAGTAGTAGAACCAGCGGGAATAACAATGAGCAGTTCTTC
>NA|TRBV5-4|TRBD2|15|TRBJ2-2
CASSPTSGRTGELFF
TGTGCCAGCAGCCCGACTAGCGGGAGAACCGGGGAGCTGTTTTTT
>NA|TRBV9|NA|14|TRBJ2-3
CASSPRDRTDTQYF
TGTGCCAGCAGTCCCCGGGATCGCACAGATACGCAGTATTTT
>once|TRBV5-1|NA|15|TRBJ1-1
CASSLGGQSNTEAFF
TGCGCCAGCAGCTTGGGGGGGCAGTCGAACACTGAAGCTTTCTTT
>NA|TRBV6-1|NA|14|TRBJ1-5
CASTQLGADQPQHF
TGTGCCAGCACCCAACTGGGGGCGGATCAGCCCCAGCATTTT
>NA|TRBV5-8|NA|15|TRBJ2-6
CASSLGLSGANVLTF
TGTGCCAGCAGCTTGGGGCTCTCTGGGGCCAACGTCCTGACTTTC
>NA|TRBV6-5|TRBD2|15|TRBJ2-5
CASSLTGGSFETQYF
TGTGCCAGCAGTTTGACGGGAGGATCTTTTGAGACCCAGTACTTC
>few|TRBV19|NA|13|TRBJ1-5
CASSIGGSQPQHF
TGTGCCAGTAGTATCGGGGGGTCACAGCCCCAGCATTTT
>NA|TRBV19|TRBD1|13|TRBJ2-7
CASSRDRVYEQYF
TGTGCCAGTAGTAGGGACAGGGTCTACGAGCAGTACTTC